This record concerns one TCR beta chain sequence. This sample is part of a study of blood T cell repertoires in COVID-19. Study background: Some COVID-19 samples were acute and others convalescent; all came from the United States, Italy and Spain. In each case, the material was cDNA or gDNA derived from T cells, B-cell-depleted T cells, or PBMCs.

Germline assignment: CDR1 SGHVS and CDR2 FQNEAQ. This CDR3 has 15 amino acids. With 5 bases removed from V and 6 bases from J, the gap between germline ends came to 17 bases. Per the original data handling: Cell counts per sample came from amplifying reference gene primers. Assay: immunoSEQ multiplex PCR; the TCRdb copy retains only in-frame clones and omits some. The V and J calls and clone size come from that table; D and trimming were worked out from the DNA. Among about 290,000 clones listed, around 86% were seen once. Sequencing was performed on peripheral blood. The clonotype was recovered from a woman aged 25-40 years with active or convalescent COVID-19. V usage is TRBV7-8 and J usage is TRBJ2-1; D possibly uses TRBD1 or TRBD2 (5 bases each). The CDR3 coding sequence is TGTGCCAGCAGCCGAGGGGCGACGGATCCCAATGAGCAGTTCTTC. Translation gives CASSRGATDPNEQFF.